The rows below give T cell receptor beta chains drawn from one sample of a study of esophageal squamous cell carcinoma under preoperative chemotherapy. TCRdb itself ran the PCR reads through MiXCR, one entry per CDR3 protein. The sample yields approximately 12,000 distinct CDR3 sequences, 54% seen once. The biological material was taken from a patient given preoperative chemotherapy. All receptors derive from a human donor with esophageal squamous cell carcinoma. The donor label of this sample is uncertain. The conserved cysteine and the conserved F or W are not part of the CDR3 here. Each record gives: clone size, J gene, V gene, CDR3 protein. A clone size is listed for some rows: how often the clone was seen (once, few, many), or a class if it is expanded.

size: .
J: TRBJ2-1
V: TRBV6-9
CDR3: ASSYLKREVGHYNEQF

size: few
J: TRBJ2-2
V: TRBV6-1
CDR3: ASRVSVGVGVTGELF

size: .
J: TRBJ2-2
V: TRBV6-5
CDR3: ASSYGLAGNTGELF

size: .
J: TRBJ2-4
V: TRBV6-4
CDR3: ASSASTGGKNIQY

size: .
J: TRBJ1-5
V: TRBV6-1
CDR3: ATSRGFNQPQH

size: .
J: TRBJ2-3
V: TRBV30
CDR3: ALLAGGVADTQY

size: .
J: TRBJ2-2
V: TRBV7-6
CDR3: ASSLARTGTGELF

size: .
J: TRBJ2-2
V: TRBV6-1
CDR3: ASSRGGANSGELF

size: .
J: TRBJ2-1
V: TRBV6-1
CDR3: ASSKWGQPDYNEQF

size: .
J: .
V: TRBV10-1
CDR3: ASSDWEGGPETQY

size: few
J: TRBJ2-1
V: TRBV12-3/TRBV12-4
CDR3: ASTPGKGGGPLNEQF

size: few
J: TRBJ2-2
V: TRBV7-2
CDR3: ASSLAETNTGELF

size: .
J: TRBJ2-4
V: TRBV10-2
CDR3: ASRGSGAEDTQY

size: .
J: TRBJ2-3
V: TRBV10-3
CDR3: ATQGLVEADTQY

size: .
J: TRBJ2-1
V: TRBV7-2
CDR3: ASSVEAARYNEQF

size: few
J: TRBJ2-3
V: TRBV6-1
CDR3: ASSPGEGVRGTQY

size: .
J: TRBJ2-1
V: TRBV6-1
CDR3: ASSESIPSYNEQF

size: few
J: TRBJ2-3
V: TRBV6-1
CDR3: ARGVREGDTQY

size: .
J: .
V: TRBV6-1
CDR3: ASSPSSSGGRRAYEQY

size: .
J: TRBJ2-5
V: TRBV12-3/TRBV12-4
CDR3: ASSYPPGGLPAGEQY

size: .
J: TRBJ2-7
V: TRBV6-1
CDR3: ASSPGTSGLNEQY

size: .
J: TRBJ2-3
V: TRBV6-1
CDR3: ARGWGGGGTETQY

size: medium-sized
J: .
V: TRBV6-1
CDR3: ASSEFTSSSYNEQY

size: .
J: TRBJ2-3
V: TRBV6-1
CDR3: ASKSGGADTQY

size: .
J: TRBJ2-1
V: TRBV11-2
CDR3: ASSLEVGFNNEQF

size: .
J: TRBJ2-1
V: TRBV4-1
CDR3: ASSPQWGAGEQF

size: .
J: TRBJ2-4
V: TRBV10-3
CDR3: ATGPPAENTQY

size: many
J: TRBJ1-6
V: TRBV6-1
CDR3: ASSDTALYNSPLH

size: many
J: .
V: TRBV7-6
CDR3: ASSLAGGTSAEQY

size: .
J: TRBJ2-5
V: TRBV6-1
CDR3: AGSGGRDQEIQY

size: .
J: TRBJ2-4
V: TRBV6-1
CDR3: ASSELGGCSKNTQY

size: .
J: TRBJ1-4
V: TRBV10-1
CDR3: ASSERGGGCCEKLF